This T cell receptor (beta chain) derives from a study of neurological immune-mediated disorders (dated 2019 in TCRdb). Background for the entire study: Among the roughly 35 multiple sclerosis patients, roughly 31 had relapsing-remitting MS and 3 had secondary progressive MS. Using UMI-based sequencing, the study compared peripheral blood TCR-beta repertoires from patients with HTLV-I-associated myelopathy (HAM/TSP), patients with multiple sclerosis, and healthy controls. The 95 to 110 TCR-beta libraries covered PBMC samples along with longitudinal samples, technical triplicates, and paired sorted CD4+ and CD8+ T-cell subsets. The cohort included around 70 subjects: about 15 with HAM/TSP, some 35 with multiple sclerosis, and around 20 healthy controls. Findings and caveats that apply to the study as a whole: Phylogenetic analysis grouped repertoires from 18 of 34 MS patients into a cluster of related CDR3 sequences, suggesting a possible repertoire-level signature. The highest TCR clonal expansion was observed in HAM/TSP patients, whereas the lowest was observed in MS patients, even when compared with healthy controls. No identical CDR3 amino acid sequences were found to be shared among expanded clones across subjects, suggesting that TCR-beta repertoires were private in all groups. The MS cluster was not associated with any clinical or MRI features, and the authors stated that larger cohorts are needed.

This clonotype was detected ten times or more. The clone's antigen remains unknown. Base quality data are lacking; no much larger clone is found one base away. Looking up the germline V gene (reference sequence) yields CDR1 SEHNR and CDR2 FQNEAQ. V lost 0 bases and J lost 7 bases; the stretch between them is 10 bases long. Including cysteine and phenylalanine, the CDR3 has 14 amino acids. The DNA shown is the 42-base CDR3, in frame from base 1. Unsorted PBMC libraries were generated from 2 million PBMCs stored in RNAlater at -80 °C until RNA extraction. Multiple sclerosis patients were enrolled in a US clinical protocol evaluating disease progression by magnetic resonance imaging. Peripheral blood was subjected to Ficoll-Hypaque density gradient centrifugation to isolate PBMCs, which were then cryopreserved in liquid nitrogen. cDNA was synthesized by template-switch 5'RACE using a primer with a 10-nucleotide random unique molecular identifier that tagged each TCR transcript. Every sequencing run covered 15-18 subjects and yielded more than 160 million TCR-beta sequences. Total RNA was extracted with the RNeasy kit. TCR-beta VDJ regions were amplified with primers for the TCR constant region and the 5'RACE anchor, using the KAPA Real-time Library Amplification kit. Sample indexes and Illumina adaptors were added in a first PCR, and a second PCR then increased library yield. After purification with Ampure beads, the TCR product of roughly 650 bp was size-selected on a 2% E-gel SizeSelection system. Before pooling, libraries had their quality checked on a Bioanalyzer, their concentration measured with Qubit, and their quantity determined with the Kapa Library Quantification kit. Paired-end 2 x 150 bp sequencing of the libraries was performed on an Illumina HiSeq 2500. To increase sequence diversity, roughly 25-31% phiX was spiked into each library pool. In the source study's methods: The UMI-based MiGEC pipeline processed quality-filtered reads and removed over 75% of raw TCR sequences during error correction. VDJ genes were aligned to IMGT germline references, and each clonotype was defined by a unique CDR3 amino acid sequence together with V-J genes. Clonal expansion, Shannon diversity, and CDR3 relatedness (CalcPairwiseDistances, ClusterSamples) were evaluated with VDJtools, and phylogenetic trees were built with CLCbio workbench. Using coefficient-of-variation modelling across technical triplicates, the study counted a clone as expanded if it had at least 8 unique UMIs. The raw public reads went through TCRdb reprocessing: fastp at Q25, MiXCR clone calling, in-frame beta chains kept. Here each entry gathers all rows of one CDR3 protein and keeps the most common genes and DNA. The V and J calls, along with clone size, are taken from TCRdb and not from the paper's own processing. The sample table shows tens of thousands of distinct CDR3 sequences, and approximately 2.4% are seen once. Clones ranked in the top ten supply around 1.1% of the sample.

Sequencing used PBMCs. This sequence was found in a woman in her twenties or thirties with multiple sclerosis. The chain is assembled from TRBV7-9 and TRBJ2-1; tentative D gene TRBD2, with 5 bases matching. CDR3 region: CASSLALGGNEQFF. The DNA sequence reads TGTGCCAGCAGCTTAGCCCTGGGCGGGAATGAGCAGTTCTTC.